This T cell receptor beta chain was sequenced for a study of T cells in Graves' hyperthyroidism and ophthalmopathy. The CDR3 has 12 amino acids. The germline V gene encodes CDR1 MDHEN and CDR2 SYDVKM. The investigators amplified TCR beta CDR3 regions from RNA transcripts. The TCR CDR3 was amplified in a first-round RT-PCR using the HTBI primer set. From the multiplex PCR reads, TCRdb called clonotypes with MiXCR, one entry per CDR3 protein. Of hundreds of thousands of distinct CDR3 sequences listed, 14% to 15% are singletons. The sample holds many counts of this clonotype. Mismatch with germline at one junction end may stem from a read error.

Sequencing was done on a sample of blood. The TCR comes from a woman between 40 and 50 years old with Graves' ophthalmopathy. This chain joins TRBV28 and TRBJ2-7; a possible D gene is TRBD2 (6 bases). This chain's CDR3 is CASSLPTGETDF. CDR3 nucleotide sequence: TGTGCCAGCAGTTTGCCCACGGGGGAGACAGACTTC.